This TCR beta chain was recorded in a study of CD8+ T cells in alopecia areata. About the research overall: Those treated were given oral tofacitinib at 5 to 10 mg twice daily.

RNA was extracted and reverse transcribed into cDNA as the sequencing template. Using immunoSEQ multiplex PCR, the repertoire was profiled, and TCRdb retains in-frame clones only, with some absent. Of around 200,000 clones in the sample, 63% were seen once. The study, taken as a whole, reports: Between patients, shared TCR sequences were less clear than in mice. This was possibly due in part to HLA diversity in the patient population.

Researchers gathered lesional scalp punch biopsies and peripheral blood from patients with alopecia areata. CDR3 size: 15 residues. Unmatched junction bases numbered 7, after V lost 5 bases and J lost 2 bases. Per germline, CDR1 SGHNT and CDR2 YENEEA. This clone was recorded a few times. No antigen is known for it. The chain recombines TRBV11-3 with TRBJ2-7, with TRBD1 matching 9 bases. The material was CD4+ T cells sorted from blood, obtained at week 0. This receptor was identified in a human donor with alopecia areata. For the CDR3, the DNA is TGTGCCAGCAGCCCCCGACAGGGGGTTACCTACGAGCAGTACTTC. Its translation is CASSPRQGVTYEQYF.